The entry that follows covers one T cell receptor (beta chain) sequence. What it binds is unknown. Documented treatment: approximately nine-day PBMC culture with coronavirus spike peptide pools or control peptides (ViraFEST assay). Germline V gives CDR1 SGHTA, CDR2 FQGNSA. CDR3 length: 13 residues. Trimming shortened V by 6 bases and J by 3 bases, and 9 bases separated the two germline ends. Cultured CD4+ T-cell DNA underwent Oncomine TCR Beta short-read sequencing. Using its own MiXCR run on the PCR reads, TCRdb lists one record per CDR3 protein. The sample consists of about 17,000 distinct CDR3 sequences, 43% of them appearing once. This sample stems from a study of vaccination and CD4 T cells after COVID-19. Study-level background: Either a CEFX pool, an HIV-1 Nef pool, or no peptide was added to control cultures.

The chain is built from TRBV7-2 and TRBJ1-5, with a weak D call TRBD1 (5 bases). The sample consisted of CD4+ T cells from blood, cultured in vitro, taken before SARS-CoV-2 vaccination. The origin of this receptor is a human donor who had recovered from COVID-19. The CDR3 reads CASSYRTNQPQHF. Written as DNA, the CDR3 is TGTGCCAGCAGTTACAGGACCAATCAGCCCCAGCATTTT.